This entry is about one T cell receptor beta chain. Its specificity is not known. One tube held mixed TRB-A and TRB-B primer pools for touch-down PCR. TCRdb processed the multiplex PCR reads again and assigns one entry to each CDR3 protein, with no DNA. Seen in this sample are around 7,000 distinct CDR3 sequences; the ten most common clones hold 28%. TRB was amplified from about 270 ng of peripheral blood genomic DNA per sample. This sample is drawn from a study of T cell clusters in autoimmune cytopenias. Study-level background: The median distinct TRB clonotype count was roughly 2,400 per sample, from a median around 50,000 reads.

Points from the study as a whole: No cluster-lack signature appeared between secondary cytopenia and chronic lymphocytic leukemia patients, apparently due to lymphoma masking. TRB repertoire shifts in secondary cytopenia and chronic lymphocytic leukemia mostly reflected lymphoma, not autoimmunity. No experiment has yet validated the function of the T cell clusters defined in silico.

The material sequenced was peripheral blood. This receptor was identified in a human donor with an autoimmune cytopenia or autoimmune hepatitis (not recorded which).

The CDR3 is CASGLGDRGEQYF. The chain has TRBV12-5 and TRBJ2-7; no DNA is available, so the TRBD1 call from TCRdb remains unchecked. In germline, CDR1 is LGHNT, CDR2 FRNRAP. The CDR3 loop spans 13 amino acids.